The 28 T cell receptor beta chains below were found in one sample sequenced in a study of blood T cell repertoires in COVID-19. Assay: immunoSEQ multiplex PCR; the TCRdb copy retains only in-frame clones and omits some. Of under 250,000 clones listed, approximately 90% were seen once; the top ten hold around 0.84%. Sequencing used peripheral blood. These receptor sequences come from a man aged 55 to 70 with COVID-19, enrolled during active disease.

The chain combines TRBV9 with TRBJ1-2; D is ambiguous. The CDR3 contains 15 residues. Germline-derived CDR1 and CDR2 are SGDLS and YYNGEE. V was trimmed by 1 base and J by 4 bases, leaving 14 bases between them. As DNA, the CDR3 is TGTGCCAGCAGCGTAACGACCGACTCCTCCTATGGCTACACCTTC. Protein product: CASSVTTDSSYGYTF.

The chain couples TRBV7-8 to TRBJ2-1, with TRBD2 identical over 12 bases. The CDR3 totals 19 residues. Trimming cost V 4 bases and J 2 bases; bases outside gene matches: 12. Germline V CDR1 and CDR2: SGHVS, FQNEAQ. CDR3 loop: CASSSGLAGTSGPYNEQFF. The CDR3 region has the DNA TGTGCCAGCAGCTCCGGACTAGCGGGAACTTCTGGCCCCTACAATGAGCAGTTCTTC.

The chain uses TRBV27 and TRBJ2-7; D is perhaps TRBD2 (6 bases). Germline V CDR1 and CDR2: MNHEY, SMNVEV (reference sequence). The CDR3 is made up of 16 amino acids. V lost 4 bases, J lost 6 bases, and 22 bases lay in between. Here the CDR3 DNA reads TGTGCCAGCAGTTCACCTCCCGGGGGTCCCCTCCGCGAGCAGTACTTC. This sequence encodes CASSSPPGGPLREQYF.

In DNA, the CDR3 is TGCGCCAGCACCCAAGCAGGCCGAGGGCTGACGGTGGATGGCTACACCTTC. As protein: CASTQAGRGLTVDGYTF. The chain uses TRBV5-1 and TRBJ1-2; D ambiguous. Trimming removed 6 bases at V and 6 bases at J, with 27 bases between. Per germline, CDR1 SGHRS and CDR2 YFSETQ. The CDR3 loop spans 17 amino acids.

The chain has TRBV7-9 and TRBJ1-1; D not certain. This CDR3 region has 14 residues. With 1 base removed from V and 3 bases from J, the gap between germline ends came to 9 bases. Germline CDR1 reads SEHNR; CDR2 reads FQNEAQ (reference sequence). CDR3 protein: CASSLDSVDTEAFF. DNA of the CDR3: TGTGCCAGCAGCTTAGACAGTGTCGACACTGAAGCTTTCTTT.

The chain joins TRBV19 to TRBJ2-7, with 7 bases aligning to TRBD1. This CDR3 spans 14 amino acids. Germline values: CDR1 LNHDA, CDR2 SQIVND (reference sequence). Trimming at V came to 1 base and at J to 2 bases, leaving 2 bases not matched to a gene. The CDR3 here is CASSIGTGAYEQYF. As DNA, the CDR3 is TGTGCCAGTAGTATAGGGACAGGAGCCTACGAGCAGTACTTC.

This chain uses TRBV5-1 with TRBJ2-2; the match to TRBD2 covers 8 bases. CDR1 and CDR2 from the germline V gene are SGHRS and YFSETQ. The CDR3 contains 16 residues. Unmatched junction bases numbered 7, after V lost 0 bases and J lost 6 bases. CDR3 amino acids: CASSLVGGGPPGELFF. CDR3 coding DNA: TGCGCCAGCAGCTTGGTTGGCGGGGGGCCCCCCGGGGAGCTGTTTTTT.

The CDR3 DNA follows: TGTGCCAGCAGTTACTCGTTAGGACAGACGAACACTGAAGCTTTCTTT. Protein product: CASSYSLGQTNTEAFF. This chain links TRBV6-2 or TRBV6-3 with TRBJ1-1, with D possibly matching TRBD1 (6 bases). The germline gives CDR1 MNHEY, CDR2 SVGEGT. Trimming stripped 0 bases from V and 1 base from J, with 12 bases between. The CDR3 loop spans 16 amino acids.

This clone turned up a few times. The gene calls are TRBV7-9 and TRBJ1-4, with 9 bases aligning to TRBD1. The CDR3 length is 14 residues. V was clipped by 2 bases and J by 7 bases; unmatched bases: 2. The germline V gene has CDR1 SEHNR and CDR2 FQNEAQ (reference sequence). The chain's CDR3 is CASSLNRGPEKLFF. CDR3 sequence (DNA): TGTGCCAGCAGCTTAAACAGGGGGCCTGAAAAACTGTTTTTT.

This chain connects TRBV2 to TRBJ1-1, with D perhaps matching TRBD1 (5 bases). Germline CDR1 is SNHLY and CDR2 is FYNNEI. This CDR3 spans 15 amino acids. Trimming took 5 bases from V and 2 from J, leaving 15 bases between them. The DNA of the CDR3 is TGTGCCAGCAGTAAGGACAAGACAGTCAACACTGAAGCTTTCTTT. It is translated as CASSKDKTVNTEAFF.

The chain joins TRBV30 to TRBJ1-6; TRBD1 matches at 8 bases. CDR3 length: 16 residues. V was clipped by 0 bases and J by 6 bases; unmatched bases: 7. Germline CDR1 and CDR2: GTSNPN and SVGIG (reference sequence). The CDR3 DNA follows: TGTGCCTGGAGTGTACTTGGGACAGGATCTAATTCACCCCTCCACTTT. Translated, it gives CAWSVLGTGSNSPLHF.

The V and J genes are TRBV19 and TRBJ1-5, with 7 bases matching TRBD1. Germline values: CDR1 LNHDA, CDR2 SQIVND (reference sequence). The trim removed 3 bases at V and 3 bases at J, leaving 11 bases unmatched. This CDR3 comprises 17 residues. The CDR3 bases are TGTGCCAGTAGTATGATAGGGCCAGGGGGATCCAATCAGCCCCAGCATTTT. Translated, it gives CASSMIGPGGSNQPQHF.

The J gene is TRBJ2-7, the V gene TRBV4-2; D is unresolved. The CDR3 sequence is 15 residues long. V shed 2 bases and J shed 2 bases, with 13 bases lying between them. Per the germline V gene, CDR1 is LGHNA and CDR2 is YNFKEQ. CDR3 nucleotide sequence: TGTGCCAGCAGCCAACTTCCCGGAGAAGCCTACGAGCAGTACTTC. This sequence encodes CASSQLPGEAYEQYF.

The chain uses TRBV10-2 and TRBJ2-1; D might be TRBD2 (5 bases). V was cut by 8 bases and J by 9 bases, with 20 bases left in between. This CDR3 spans 14 amino acids. CDR1 and CDR2 from the germline V gene are WSHSY and SAAADI. CDR3 in amino acids: CASHYLGGLGEQFF. Here the CDR3 DNA reads TGCGCCAGCCACTACCTAGGCGGGCTAGGTGAGCAGTTCTTC.

The chain employs TRBV5-8 and TRBJ1-4; D not resolved. CDR1 is SGHTS, CDR2 YDEGEE, per germline. Trimming removed 5 bases at V and 6 bases at J, with 11 bases between. The CDR3 is made up of 13 amino acids. DNA of the CDR3: TGTGCCAGCAGGCGGAGGACGGATGAAAAACTGTTTTTT. Amino acid sequence: CASRRRTDEKLFF.

Here the CDR3 reads CASSRWDLDMNTGELFF. In DNA form, the CDR3 reads TGTGCCAGTAGTAGATGGGACTTGGATATGAACACCGGGGAGCTGTTTTTT. The V and J genes are TRBV19 and TRBJ2-2, with D perhaps TRBD2 (6 bases). CDR3 length: 17 amino acids. V lost 4 bases and J 1 base, leaving 16 bases between the germline ends. CDR1 LNHDA and CDR2 SQIVND come from the germline V gene (reference sequence). The full variable domain, with the rest looked up from reference TRBV19 and TRBJ2-2, is DGGITQSPKYLFRKEGQNVTLSCEQNLNHDAMYWYRQDPGQGLRLIYYSQIVNDFQKGDIAEGYSVSREKKESFPLTVTSAQKNPTAFYLCASSRWDLDMNTGELFFGEGSRLTVL.

V is TRBV12-3 or TRBV12-4 and J is TRBJ2-2; D not resolved. CDR3 length: 13 amino acids. The V and J ends lost 8 bases and 4 bases respectively, with 11 bases between them. CDR3 sequence (DNA): TGTGCCAGCGGCCTCTCTTCCACCGGGGAGCTGTTTTTT. Its protein product is CASGLSSTGELFF.

The chain joins TRBV4-3 to TRBJ2-3, with TRBD2 matching 9 bases. V shed 3 bases and J 2 bases; nucleotides not matched to a gene: 9. The CDR3 runs 17 residues. CDR1 and CDR2 from the germline V gene are LGHNA and YSLEER. The CDR3 sequence: CASSQATLAGYTDTQYF. The CDR3 nucleotides read TGCGCCAGCAGCCAGGCCACACTAGCGGGCTACACAGATACGCAGTATTTT.

The chain has TRBV9 and TRBJ2-7; 11 positions agree with TRBD2. Trimming cost V 3 bases and J 3 bases; bases outside gene matches: 5. Germline V gives CDR1 SGDLS, CDR2 YYNGEE. The CDR3 loop spans 15 amino acids. CDR3 DNA sequence: TGTGCCAGCAGCGAAACTAGCGGGAGCTTCTACGAGCAGTACTTC. This gives the protein CASSETSGSFYEQYF.

This chain links TRBV5-4 with TRBJ1-4; no definite D call. This CDR3 comprises 15 residues. The germline CDR1 and CDR2 sequences are SGHNT and YYREEE (reference sequence). The V end lost 1 base, the J end lost 1 base, and 8 bases lay between the germline ends. The DNA for the CDR3 is TGTGCCAGCAGCTTGCAATCAGGAACTAATGAAAAACTGTTTTTT. Amino acids: CASSLQSGTNEKLFF.

This chain uses TRBV4-3 with TRBJ1-6; 9 bases line up with TRBD1. The germline V gene has CDR1 LGHNA and CDR2 YSLEER. V lost 4 bases and J lost 5; bases outside the gene matches: 3. The CDR3 covers 15 residues. For the CDR3, the DNA is TGCGCCAGCAGCCGAGGACAGGGGAATAATTCACCCCTCCACTTT. Its protein product is CASSRGQGNNSPLHF.

This chain joins TRBV9 and TRBJ1-2; weak D call: TRBD1 (5 bases). The CDR3 length is 15 residues. Trimming removed 0 bases at V and 4 bases at J, with 13 bases between. The germline gives CDR1 SGDLS, CDR2 YYNGEE. This chain's CDR3 is CASSVDTGATYGYTF. CDR3 in DNA: TGTGCCAGCAGCGTAGACACAGGAGCGACCTATGGCTACACCTTC.

The V and J genes are TRBV19 and TRBJ2-1, with 7 bases fitting TRBD2. The CDR3 runs to 15 residues. After removal of 6 bases from V and 5 bases from J, the junction contained 10 bases not matched to a gene. Germline loops: CDR1 LNHDA, CDR2 SQIVND (reference sequence). CDR3 sequence (DNA): TGTGCCAGTAGCCTGGGGGGGAGCCCGAACAATGAGCAGTTCTTC. Protein sequence: CASSLGGSPNNEQFF.

V usage is TRBV15 and J usage is TRBJ2-2; 8 nucleotides match TRBD1. Germline V gene data show CDR1 as LNHNV and CDR2 as YYDKDF (reference sequence). The V segment lost 1 base and the J segment 4 bases; nucleotides outside the gene matches: 5. The CDR3 consists of 16 residues. CDR3 loop: CATSRGQGWATGELFF. CDR3 nucleotide sequence: TGTGCCACCAGCAGAGGACAGGGGTGGGCCACCGGGGAGCTGTTTTTT.

This clone appeared once. The chain combines TRBV5-5 with TRBJ1-2; TRBD1 might be the D (5 bases). There are 16 residues in the CDR3. Per the germline V gene, CDR1 is SGHKS and CDR2 is YYEKEE (reference sequence). Trimming left V 4 bases short and J 4 bases short, with 20 bases between. CDR3 sequence reads: CASSPMGQGGGYGYTF. The CDR3 DNA reads TGTGCCAGCAGCCCCATGGGGCAGGGAGGAGGCTATGGCTACACCTTC. The whole variable domain, remainder taken from reference TRBV5-5 and TRBJ1-2, is DAGVTQSPTHLIKTRGQQVTLRCSPISGHKSVSWYQQVLGQGPQFIFQYYEKEERGRGNFPDRFSARQFPNYSSELNVNALLLGDSALYLCASSPMGQGGGYGYTFGSGTRLTVV.

V usage is TRBV5-6 and J usage is TRBJ1-2; no definite D call. The germline CDR1 and CDR2 sequences are SGHDT and YYEEEE. The CDR3 consists of 13 residues. With 0 bases removed from V and 4 bases from J, the gap between germline ends came to 7 bases. In nucleotides, the CDR3 is TGTGCCAGCAGCTTGGGAGCCCCCTATGGCTACACCTTC. It yields the protein CASSLGAPYGYTF. The full variable domain, in which reference TRBV5-6 and TRBJ1-2 provide the parts outside the CDR3, is DAGVTQSPTHLIKTRGQQVTLRCSPKSGHDTVSWYQQALGQGPQFIFQYYEEEERQRGNFPDRFSGHQFPNYSSELNVNALLLGDSALYLCASSLGAPYGYTFGSGTRLTVV.

This chain connects TRBV9 to TRBJ2-5, with D possibly TRBD1 on 6 matching bases. CDR3 length: 17 amino acids. Germline V gives CDR1 SGDLS, CDR2 YYNGEE. Trimming removed 3 bases at V and 2 bases at J, with 20 bases between. CDR3 DNA: TGTGCCAGCAGCGCGACACTCCACAGGGTTGGGCAAGAGACCCAGTACTTC. This gives the protein CASSATLHRVGQETQYF.

The V gene is TRBV4-1, the J gene TRBJ1-2, with D unresolved. The CDR3 contains 18 residues. Per the germline V gene, CDR1 is MGHRA and CDR2 is YSYEKL. Trimming took off 0 bases at V and 3 bases at J, with 20 bases between the two ends. In nucleotides, the CDR3 is TGCGCCAGCAGCCAAGAGGGAGGACCTTTTCTCGGCCACTATGGCTACACCTTC. It yields the protein CASSQEGGPFLGHYGYTF.